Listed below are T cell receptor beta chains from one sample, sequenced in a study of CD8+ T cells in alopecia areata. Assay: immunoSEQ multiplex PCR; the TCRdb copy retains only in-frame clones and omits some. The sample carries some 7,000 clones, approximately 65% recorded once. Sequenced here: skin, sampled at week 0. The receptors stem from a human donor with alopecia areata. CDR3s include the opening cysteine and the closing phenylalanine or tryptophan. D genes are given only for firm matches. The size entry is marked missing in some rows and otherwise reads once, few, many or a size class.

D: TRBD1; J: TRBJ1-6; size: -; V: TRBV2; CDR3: CASIPDRGRASPLHF; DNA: TGTGCCAGCATTCCAGACAGGGGACGAGCTTCACCCCTCCACTTT
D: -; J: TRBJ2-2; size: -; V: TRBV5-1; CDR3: CASSWTGPNTGGLFF; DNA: TGCGCCAGCAGCTGGACAGGACCGAACACCGGGGGGCTGTTTTTT
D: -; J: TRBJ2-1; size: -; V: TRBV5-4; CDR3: CASSLGPFNEQFF; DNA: TGTGCCAGCAGCCTGGGACCGTTCAATGAGCAGTTCTTC
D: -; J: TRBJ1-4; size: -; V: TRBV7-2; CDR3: CASSLITFNEKLFF; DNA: TGTGCCAGCAGCTTAATCACCTTTAATGAAAAACTGTTTTTT
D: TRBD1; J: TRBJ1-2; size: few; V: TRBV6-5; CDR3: CASTYGRGLGYTF; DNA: TGTGCCAGCACCTACGGGAGGGGGCTTGGCTACACCTTC
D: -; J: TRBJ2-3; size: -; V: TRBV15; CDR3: CATSGAQGYRENTQYF; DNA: TGTGCCACCAGCGGAGCCCAGGGTTACCGCGAAAATACGCAGTATTTT
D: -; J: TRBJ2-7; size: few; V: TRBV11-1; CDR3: CASSLNEARTLEQYF; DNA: TGTGCCAGCAGCTTAAACGAGGCCAGAACCCTCGAGCAGTACTTC
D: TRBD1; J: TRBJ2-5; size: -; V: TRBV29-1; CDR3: CSVEGQALETQYF; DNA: TGCAGCGTTGAGGGACAGGCATTGGAGACCCAGTACTTC
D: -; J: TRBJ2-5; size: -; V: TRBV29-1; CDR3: CSTRPGAQETQYF; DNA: TGCAGCACCCGCCCCGGGGCCCAAGAGACCCAGTACTTC
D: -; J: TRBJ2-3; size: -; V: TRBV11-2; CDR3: CASSLDTDTQYF; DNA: TGTGCCAGCAGCTTAGATACAGATACGCAGTATTTT
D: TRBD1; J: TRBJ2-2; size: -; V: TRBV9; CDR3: CASSPRSGQGTGELFF; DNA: TGTGCCAGCAGCCCTCGCTCGGGACAGGGGACCGGGGAGCTGTTTTTT
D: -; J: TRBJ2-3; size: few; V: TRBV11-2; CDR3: CASSRSRPSTDTQYF; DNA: TGTGCCAGCAGCCGGAGTCGACCGAGCACAGATACGCAGTATTTT
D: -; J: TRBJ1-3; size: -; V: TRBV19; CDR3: CASSIGGTWNTIYF; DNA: TGTGCCAGTAGTATAGGCGGCACTTGGAACACCATATATTTT
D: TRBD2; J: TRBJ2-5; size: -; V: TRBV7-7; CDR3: CASSLAGGPKTQYF; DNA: TGTGCTAGCAGCTTAGCGGGGGGGCCTAAGACCCAGTACTTC
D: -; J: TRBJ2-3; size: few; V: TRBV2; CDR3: CASRLRSQYF; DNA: TGTGCCAGCAGGCTCCGCTCCCAGTATTTT
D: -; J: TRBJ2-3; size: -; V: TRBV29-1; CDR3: CSVVFGATDTQYF; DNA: TGCAGCGTTGTCTTCGGAGCCACAGATACGCAGTATTTT
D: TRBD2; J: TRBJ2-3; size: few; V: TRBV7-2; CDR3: CASSLGLAPDTQYF; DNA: TGTGCCAGCAGCTTAGGACTAGCTCCAGATACGCAGTATTTT
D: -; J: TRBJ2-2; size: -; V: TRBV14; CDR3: CASSQMLDTGELFF; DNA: TGTGCCAGCAGCCAAATGTTGGACACCGGGGAGCTGTTTTTT
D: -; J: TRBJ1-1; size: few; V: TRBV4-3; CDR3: CASSQVPSSEAFF; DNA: TGCGCCAGCAGCCAAGTCCCTTCGTCTGAAGCTTTCTTT
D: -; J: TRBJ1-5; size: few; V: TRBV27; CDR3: CASRPAGSNQPQHF; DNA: TGTGCCAGCAGACCGGCCGGGAGCAATCAGCCCCAGCATTTT
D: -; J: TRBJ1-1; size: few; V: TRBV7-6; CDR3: CASSLASGPSNTEAFF; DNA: TGTGCCAGCAGCTTAGCTTCCGGGCCCAGCAACACTGAAGCTTTCTTT
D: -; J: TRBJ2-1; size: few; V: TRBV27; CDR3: CASSLPETNEQFF; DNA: TGTGCCAGCAGTTTACCAGAAACCAATGAGCAGTTCTTC
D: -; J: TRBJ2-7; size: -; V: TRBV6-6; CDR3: CASGDPGEQYF; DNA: TGTGCCAGCGGGGACCCTGGCGAGCAGTACTTC
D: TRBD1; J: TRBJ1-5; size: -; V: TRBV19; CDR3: CASSSPGQANQPQHF; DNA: TGTGCCAGTAGTTCGCCGGGACAGGCAAATCAGCCCCAGCATTTT
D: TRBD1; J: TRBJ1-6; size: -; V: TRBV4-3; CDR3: CASSNRDRGSPLHF; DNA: TGCGCCAGCAGCAACCGGGACAGGGGCTCACCCCTCCACTTT
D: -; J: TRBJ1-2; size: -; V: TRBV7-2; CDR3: CASSLITVFGYGYTF; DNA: TGTGCCAGCAGCTTAATAACGGTGTTCGGTTATGGCTACACCTTC
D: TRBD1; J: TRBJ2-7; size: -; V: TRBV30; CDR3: CAWYRGAYEQYF; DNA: TGTGCCTGGTACAGGGGGGCGTACGAGCAGTACTTC
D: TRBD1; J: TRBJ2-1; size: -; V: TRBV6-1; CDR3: CASSAEWGQGYNEQFF; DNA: TGTGCCAGCAGTGCCGAGTGGGGACAGGGCTACAATGAGCAGTTCTTC
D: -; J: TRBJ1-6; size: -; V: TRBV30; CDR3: CAWGQGGNSPLHF; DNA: TGTGCCTGGGGTCAGGGAGGAAATTCACCCCTCCACTTT
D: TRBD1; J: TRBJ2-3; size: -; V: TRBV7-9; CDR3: CASSPTGTVSTDTQYF; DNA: TGTGCCAGCAGCCCAACCGGGACAGTAAGCACAGATACGCAGTATTTT
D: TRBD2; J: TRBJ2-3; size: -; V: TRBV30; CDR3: CAWSLSGDRTDTQYF; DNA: TGTGCCTGGAGTCTCAGCGGGGATCGCACAGATACGCAGTATTTT
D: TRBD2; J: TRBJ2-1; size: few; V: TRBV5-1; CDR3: CASSLEASGGKGEQFF; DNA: TGCGCCAGCAGCTTGGAGGCTAGCGGGGGTAAGGGTGAGCAGTTCTTC
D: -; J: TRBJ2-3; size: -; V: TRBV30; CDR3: CAWVTGDVTQYF; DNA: TGTGCCTGGGTGACTGGGGATGTTACGCAGTATTTT
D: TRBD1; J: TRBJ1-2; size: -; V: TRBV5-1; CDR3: CASSIGQGLSGYGYTF; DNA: TGCGCCAGCAGCATAGGACAGGGGTTATCCGGCTATGGCTACACCTTC
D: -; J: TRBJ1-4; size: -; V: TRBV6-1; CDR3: CASRGFTNEKLFF; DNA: TGTGCCAGCAGGGGGTTCACTAATGAAAAACTGTTTTTT
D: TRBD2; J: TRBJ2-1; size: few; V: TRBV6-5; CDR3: CASSFGLAGESQFF; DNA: TGTGCCAGCAGTTTCGGACTAGCGGGCGAGTCACAGTTCTTC
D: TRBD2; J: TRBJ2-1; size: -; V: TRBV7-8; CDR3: CASSPHLRGDSYNEQFF; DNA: TGTGCCAGCAGCCCCCATCTACGGGGGGATTCCTACAATGAGCAGTTCTTC
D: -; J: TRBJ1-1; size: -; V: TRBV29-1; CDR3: CSAAQGTNTEAFF; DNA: TGCAGCGCCGCCCAGGGGACGAACACTGAAGCTTTCTTT
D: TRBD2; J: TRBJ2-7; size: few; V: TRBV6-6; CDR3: CASSYSGTRGEQYF; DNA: TGTGCCAGCAGTTACTCTGGGACTAGGGGCGAGCAGTACTTC
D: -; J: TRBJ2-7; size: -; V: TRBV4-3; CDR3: CASSQGAGPHEQYF; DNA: TGCGCCAGCAGCCAAGGGGCAGGGCCCCACGAGCAGTATTTC
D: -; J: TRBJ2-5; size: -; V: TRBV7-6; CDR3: CASSLVPGRAQETQYF; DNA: TGTGCCAGCAGCTTGGTTCCCGGACGGGCCCAAGAGACCCAGTACTTC
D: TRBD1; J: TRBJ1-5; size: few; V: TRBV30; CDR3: CAWSSETGRSNQPQHF; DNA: TGTGCCTGGAGCTCTGAGACAGGGAGGAGCAATCAGCCCCAGCATTTT
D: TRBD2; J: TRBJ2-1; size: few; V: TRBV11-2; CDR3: CASSLGTSGGDEQFF; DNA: TGTGCCAGCAGCTTGGGGACTAGCGGGGGGGATGAGCAGTTCTTC
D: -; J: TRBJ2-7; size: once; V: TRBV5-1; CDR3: CASSSGAVEQYF; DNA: TGCGCCAGCAGCTCTGGCGCGGTCGAGCAGTACTTC
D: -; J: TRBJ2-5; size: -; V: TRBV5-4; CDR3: CASSFTTGSPVAAQYF; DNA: TGTGCCAGCAGCTTTACGACAGGGAGCCCCGTAGCGGCCCAGTACTTC
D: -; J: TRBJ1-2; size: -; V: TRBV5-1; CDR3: CASVLRSVQKTYGYTF; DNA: TGCGCCAGCGTTCTAAGATCGGTTCAAAAAACCTATGGCTACACCTTC
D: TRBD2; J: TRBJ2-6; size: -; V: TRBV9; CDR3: CASSVGLAGGSGANVLTF; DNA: TGTGCCAGCAGCGTGGGACTAGCGGGGGGATCAGGGGCCAACGTCCTGACTTTC
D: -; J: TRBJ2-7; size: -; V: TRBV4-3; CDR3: CASSQGHRDYEQYF; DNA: TGCGCCAGCAGCCAAGGGCACCGGGACTACGAGCAGTACTTC
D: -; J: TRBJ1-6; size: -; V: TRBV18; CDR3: CASSPPGHNSPLHF; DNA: TGTGCCAGCTCACCCCCCGGTCATAATTCACCCCTCCACTTT